These T cell receptor beta chains were read from a single sample in a study of cytomegalovirus exposure and HLA in healthy donors. Some clones are missing from TCRdb's copy, which holds only in-frame ones; the method was immunoSEQ multiplex PCR. This sample's table reports roughly 69,000 clones. Specimen: PBMCs. These TCRs come from a woman aged 25 to 45 in good health and CMV-seronegative. Both conserved end residues are part of each CDR3. Fields, in order: D gene, J gene, V gene, CDR3 protein, CDR3 DNA. D genes are given only for firm matches.

-	TRBJ2-3	TRBV5-6	CASSLVSDTQYF	TGTGCCAGCAGCCTGGTATCCGATACGCAGTATTTT
TRBD2	TRBJ2-7	TRBV30	CAWSVTSGAYEQYF	TGTGCCTGGAGTGTAACTAGCGGGGCCTACGAGCAGTACTTC
-	TRBJ1-1	TRBV4-1	CASSQGSRDTEAFF	TGCGCCAGCAGCCAAGGGAGCAGGGACACTGAAGCTTTCTTT
-	TRBJ2-7	TRBV7-9	CASSLAPADEQYF	TGTGCCAGCAGCTTAGCGCCCGCGGACGAGCAGTACTTC
TRBD1	TRBJ1-5	TRBV19	CASRCRDRGMGSNQPQHF	TGTGCCAGTAGATGCCGGGACAGGGGTATGGGGAGCAATCAGCCCCAGCATTTT
TRBD2	TRBJ2-7	TRBV9	CASSTGTSDYEQYF	TGTGCCAGCAGCACCGGGACTAGCGATTACGAGCAGTACTTC
TRBD1	TRBJ1-5	TRBV28	CASSYTGGGQPQHF	TGTGCCAGCAGTTATACAGGGGGCGGTCAGCCCCAGCATTTT
TRBD1	TRBJ1-6	TRBV18	CASSPRQGGERSPLHF	TGTGCCAGCTCACCTAGACAGGGTGGAGAACGTTCACCCCTCCACTTT
-	TRBJ1-5	TRBV30	CAWSRGGSQPQHF	TGTGCCTGGAGTAGGGGGGGAAGTCAGCCCCAGCATTTT
-	TRBJ1-1	TRBV9	CASSVGAGALEAFF	TGTGCCAGCAGCGTAGGGGCAGGGGCCCTTGAAGCTTTCTTT
-	TRBJ1-1	TRBV29-1	CSATTAEAFF	TGCAGCGCCACGACAGCTGAAGCTTTCTTT
-	TRBJ2-7	TRBV7-9	CASSLGLSYEQYF	TGTGCCAGCAGCTTAGGACTATCCTACGAGCAATACTTC
TRBD2	TRBJ2-7	TRBV28	CASSLYPGLADNYEQYF	TGTGCCAGCAGTTTATATCCCGGGCTAGCGGATAACTACGAGCAGTACTTC
-	TRBJ1-1	TRBV27	CASRPIENTEAFF	TGTGCCAGCAGACCTATAGAGAACACTGAAGCTTTCTTT
-	TRBJ2-7	TRBV19	CASSIVDSGSYEQYF	TGTGCCAGTAGTATAGTGGATTCAGGGTCCTACGAGCAGTACTTC
TRBD1	TRBJ1-2	TRBV4-3	CASSPTTAQGGGYTF	TGCGCCAGCAGCCCCACCACTGCACAGGGGGGCGGCTACACCTTC
TRBD1	TRBJ1-6	TRBV25-1	CASSENPGQGDSPLHF	TGTGCCAGCAGTGAAAATCCGGGACAGGGTGATTCACCCCTCCACTTT
-	TRBJ2-1	TRBV19	CASTSASYNEQFF	TGTGCCAGTACTAGCGCCTCCTACAATGAGCAGTTCTTC
-	TRBJ2-1	TRBV7-2	CASSPRDKPRNEQFF	TGTGCCAGCAGCCCGAGGGACAAGCCGAGGAATGAGCAGTTCTTC
-	TRBJ1-2	TRBV5-1	CASSLTWGQTNILPNYGYTF	TGCGCCAGCAGCTTAACCTGGGGACAAACCAACATCCTTCCTAACTATGGCTACACCTTC
TRBD1	TRBJ1-1	TRBV5-1	CASSFSGTGYSNTEAFF	TGCGCCAGCAGCTTTTCCGGGACAGGTTATTCCAACACTGAAGCTTTCTTT
TRBD1	TRBJ2-7	TRBV5-1	CASSTGQGGEQYF	TGCGCCAGCAGCACCGGACAGGGTGGCGAGCAGTACTTC
-	TRBJ2-1	TRBV9	CASSVGGLGTYNEQFF	TGTGCCAGCAGCGTAGGGGGGCTAGGAACCTACAATGAGCAGTTCTTC
TRBD2	TRBJ2-5	TRBV7-9	CASSTGRLAGKETQYF	TGTGCCAGCAGCACAGGGCGACTAGCGGGGAAAGAGACCCAGTACTTC
TRBD2	TRBJ2-3	TRBV11-2	CASSLERTRRADTQYF	TGTGCCAGCAGCTTAGAAAGGACTAGACGCGCAGATACGCAGTATTTT
TRBD2	TRBJ2-3	TRBV6-1	CASSPLAGATDTQYF	TGTGCCAGCAGTCCACTAGCGGGAGCCACAGATACGCAGTATTTT
-	TRBJ1-2	TRBV5-1	CASSFSGGPGDGYTF	TGCGCCAGCAGCTTTAGCGGAGGCCCTGGGGACGGCTACACCTTC
-	TRBJ1-5	TRBV4-2	CASSQTDRYNQPQHF	TGTGCCAGCAGCCAAACGGACAGATACAATCAGCCCCAGCATTTT
TRBD1	TRBJ2-7	TRBV5-1	CASSLGQGANEQYF	TGCGCCAGCAGCTTGGGTCAGGGGGCCAACGAGCAGTACTTC
-	TRBJ1-1	TRBV5-4	CASSHPVNTEAFF	TGTGCCAGCAGCCACCCGGTGAACACTGAAGCTTTCTTT
-	TRBJ1-6	TRBV7-9	CASSPASGNSPLHF	TGTGCCAGCAGTCCGGCCTCCGGGAATTCACCCCTCCACTTT
-	TRBJ2-7	TRBV4-3	CASSQDPGESYEQYF	TGCGCCAGCAGCCAAGATCCGGGAGAATCCTACGAGCAGTACTTC
-	TRBJ1-3	TRBV10-3	CAISDGRRTLNSGNTIYF	TGTGCCATCAGTGATGGCAGGCGAACCTTAAACTCTGGAAACACCATATATTTT
-	TRBJ1-2	TRBV25-1	CASSAGVLANYGYTF	TGTGCCAGCAGTGCAGGGGTCCTAGCTAACTATGGCTACACCTTC
-	TRBJ1-2	TRBV6-6	CASNPTDQNYGYTF	TGTGCCAGCAACCCGACAGATCAAAACTATGGCTACACCTTC
TRBD2	TRBJ2-3	TRBV5-1	CASSYQPSGGGTDTQYF	TGCGCCAGCAGCTACCAGCCTAGCGGGGGTGGCACAGATACGCAGTATTTT
-	TRBJ1-1	TRBV5-1	CASSLGGGNTEAFF	TGCGCCAGCAGCTTGGGCGGAGGGAACACTGAAGCTTTCTTT
TRBD1	TRBJ2-7	TRBV13	CASSLAGQGARYEQYF	TGTGCCAGCAGCTTAGCCGGACAGGGGGCGCGTTACGAGCAGTACTTC
TRBD1	TRBJ1-2	TRBV27	CASSLFGGGAPGYTF	TGTGCCAGCAGTTTATTTGGAGGGGGCGCTCCTGGCTACACCTTC
-	TRBJ2-6	TRBV6-1	CASSVDSLSGANVLTF	TGTGCCAGCAGTGTGGACAGCCTATCTGGGGCCAACGTCCTGACTTTC
-	TRBJ1-6	TRBV6-5	CASSYWERDALHF	TGTGCCAGCAGTTACTGGGAGCGGGACGCCCTCCACTTT
-	TRBJ1-1	TRBV6-5	CASSYRGLMNTEAFF	TGTGCCAGCAGTTACAGAGGGTTGATGAACACTGAAGCTTTCTTT
TRBD2	TRBJ2-3	TRBV11-2	CASSGGLGSTDTQYF	TGTGCCAGCAGCGGCGGACTAGGTAGCACAGATACGCAGTATTTT
TRBD2	TRBJ2-1	TRBV6-4	CASSDSSGSSYNEQFF	TGTGCCAGCAGTGATAGTAGCGGGAGCTCCTACAATGAGCAGTTCTTC
TRBD1	TRBJ1-5	TRBV7-2	CASSSRDSSNQPQHF	TGTGCCAGCAGCTCCCGGGACAGTTCCAATCAGCCCCAGCATTTT
TRBD1	TRBJ2-7	TRBV6-5	CASSYPGTGAHEQYF	TGTGCCAGCAGTTACCCCGGGACAGGGGCCCACGAGCAGTACTTC
-	TRBJ1-1	TRBV11-2	CASSLGTLNTEAFF	TGTGCCAGCAGCTTAGGTACACTGAACACTGAAGCTTTCTTT
TRBD2	TRBJ2-6	TRBV4-2	CASTEAGGTSGANVLTF	TGTGCCAGCACCGAAGCGGGAGGAACATCTGGGGCCAACGTCCTGACTTTC
-	TRBJ1-4	TRBV4-3	CASSQEAPGQGGKEKLFF	TGCGCCAGCAGCCAAGAAGCTCCCGGGCAGGGTGGAAAAGAAAAACTGTTTTTT
-	TRBJ2-7	TRBV19	CASSINPSAGYEQYF	TGTGCCAGTAGTATAAATCCGTCGGCGGGCTACGAGCAGTACTTC
TRBD1	TRBJ2-7	TRBV9	CASSASPDRGGYEQYF	TGTGCCAGCAGCGCTTCTCCAGACAGGGGTGGGTACGAGCAGTACTTC
TRBD2	TRBJ2-1	TRBV7-8	CASSLVGTRDEQFF	TGTGCCAGCAGCTTAGTGGGGACTAGGGATGAGCAGTTCTTC
-	TRBJ2-3	TRBV9	CASSVAGLLDTQYF	TGTGCCAGCAGCGTGGCGGGGTTGTTAGATACGCAGTATTTT